This entry lists 5 T cell receptor beta chains sequenced from one sample in a study of T cells in localized non-small cell lung cancer. TCRdb's copy holds only in-frame clones and misses some; the assay was immunoSEQ multiplex PCR. The profile shows about 48,000 clones, roughly 77% of them singletons. The sample consisted of peripheral blood, taken before any cancer treatment. These receptors all come from a man aged 35 to 70 with stage I squamous cell lung carcinoma.

V usage is TRBV2 and J usage is TRBJ2-7, with 9 positions matching TRBD1. Germline loops: CDR1 SNHLY, CDR2 FYNNEI. With 10 bases clipped from V and 5 bases from J, the junction kept 9 bases outside the gene matches. The length of the CDR3 is 13 residues. The CDR3 DNA follows: TGTGCCACCTCCGGGACAGGGAGGAACGAGCAGTACTTC. This sequence encodes CATSGTGRNEQYF.

The CDR3 DNA is TGTGCCAGCAGCTTAGAATCTGCGGGGGCCGGCGGGACCCAGTACTTC. Translating it yields CASSLESAGAGGTQYF. J is TRBJ2-5 and V is TRBV7-2, with a possible D match to TRBD2 (7 bases). Germline V gives CDR1 SGHTA, CDR2 FQGNSA. Between the trimmed V and J ends, which lost 1 base and 7 bases, there was a span of 19 bases. This CDR3 spans 16 amino acids.

This chain connects TRBV6-5 to TRBJ1-2; D not certain. The V gene lost 6 bases and the J gene lost 4 bases, with 15 bases spanning the gap. The CDR3 totals 14 residues. The germline V gene has CDR1 MNHEY and CDR2 SVGAGI. CDR3 sequence reads: CASSPRSAFYGYTF. CDR3 DNA sequence: TGTGCCAGCAGCCCTAGGTCCGCTTTCTATGGCTACACCTTC.

This chain uses TRBV18 with TRBJ2-5, with D unclear. This CDR3 has 15 amino acids. Trimming pared 3 bases from V and 2 bases from J, leaving 13 bases between. Germline V gene lookup returns CDR1 KGHSH and CDR2 LQKENI. In DNA, the CDR3 is TGTGCCAGCTCACCGAACTACCGCGCGCAAGAGACCCAGTACTTC. Protein: CASSPNYRAQETQYF. Looking up the rest from reference TRBV18 and TRBJ2-5 gives the full variable domain: NAGVMQNPRHLVRRRGQEARLRCSPMKGHSHVYWYRQLPEEGLKFMVYLQKENIIDESGMPKERFSAEFPKEGPSILRIQQVVRGDSAAYFCASSPNYRAQETQYFGPGTRLLVL.

This clone was counted once. This rearrangement joins TRBV5-5 to TRBJ1-1, with D perhaps TRBD1 (5 bases). The CDR3 is 15 residues long. Germline-derived CDR1 and CDR2 are SGHKS and YYEKEE (reference sequence). With 5 bases removed from V and 0 bases from J, the gap between germline ends came to 14 bases. The CDR3 loop is CASRIGRGMNTEAFF. DNA of the CDR3: TGTGCCAGCAGAATCGGTAGGGGCATGAACACTGAAGCTTTCTTT.